The 7 T cell receptor beta chains in this list originate from one sample, sequenced in a study of Ad26.COV2.S vaccination and SARS-CoV-2 variants. Sequencing was performed with immunoSEQ multiplex PCR; in TCRdb, only in-frame clones are kept and a portion is missing. The data show hundreds of thousands of clones, with under 90% seen just once and about 7.4% held by the top ten. This sample's treatment: about 20 received Ad26.COV2.S at low or high dose, single or two shots; a few received placebo; per-sample allocation not given. The study sampled participants on day 63 after the first vaccine or placebo injection. Source: peripheral blood, taken in a trial of Ad26.COV2.S vaccine versus placebo. These receptors were taken from a person aged 18-60 years who received the Ad26.COV2.S COVID-19 vaccine or a placebo.

The chain recombines TRBV5-5 with TRBJ1-3; D call uncertain. This CDR3 comprises 15 residues. Trimming left V 0 bases short and J 0 bases short, with 7 bases between. Germline lookup yields CDR1 SGHKS and CDR2 YYEKEE (reference sequence). In DNA form, the CDR3 reads TGTGCCAGCAGCTTGGAAGGGAGCTCTGGAAACACCATATATTTT. Translating it yields CASSLEGSSGNTIYF. Full variable domain (missing parts from reference TRBV5-5 and TRBJ1-3): DAGVTQSPTHLIKTRGQQVTLRCSPISGHKSVSWYQQVLGQGPQFIFQYYEKEERGRGNFPDRFSARQFPNYSSELNVNALLLGDSALYLCASSLEGSSGNTIYFGEGSWLTVV.

The chain joins TRBV24-1 to TRBJ1-2; weak D call: TRBD1 (6 bases). The germline gives CDR1 KGHDR, CDR2 SFDVKD. The CDR3 has 17 residues. Trimming took off 7 bases at V and 7 bases at J, with 27 bases between the two ends. The CDR3 sequence is CATRANIRYKQGAGYTF. The CDR3 region has the DNA TGTGCCACCAGGGCCAACATACGATATAAACAGGGTGCTGGCTACACCTTC.

In its sample, this clone was seen once. The chain is built from TRBV10-2 and TRBJ2-3; D possibly matches TRBD1 or TRBD2 (5 bases each). Deletions cut 5 bases from V and 3 bases from J, with 12 bases between. The CDR3 spans 14 residues. CDR1 WSHSY and CDR2 SAAADI come from the germline V gene. The CDR3 loop is CASSLGVGTDTQYF. Here the CDR3 DNA reads TGCGCCAGCAGTCTGGGGGTCGGGACAGATACGCAGTATTTT.

The chain carries TRBV3-1 (or the pseudogene TRBV3-2) and TRBJ1-2; D is uncertain. The CDR3 covers 17 residues. The V end lost 1 base, the J end lost 3 bases, and 18 bases lay between the germline ends. The germline V gene has CDR1 LGHDT and CDR2 YNNKEL (reference sequence). CDR3 residues: CASSQGHYVGEYYGYTF. In DNA, the CDR3 is TGTGCCAGCAGCCAAGGACATTATGTCGGGGAGTACTATGGCTACACCTTC.

The chain links TRBV7-2 to TRBJ2-3, with D hard to call. Trimming shortened V by 4 bases and J by 1 base, and 3 bases separated the two germline ends. This CDR3 has 12 amino acids. The germline V gene has CDR1 SGHTA and CDR2 FQGNSA. Written as DNA, the CDR3 is TGTGCCAGCAGCTCAGGCACAGATACGCAGTATTTT. This codes for CASSSGTDTQYF.

This clone was picked up one time. The V gene is TRBV4-3, the J gene TRBJ2-2; 11 bases are shared with TRBD2. Germline V CDR1 and CDR2: LGHNA, YSLEER. The V segment lost 8 bases and the J segment 2 bases; nucleotides outside the gene matches: 7. This CDR3 is 16 amino acids long. The CDR3 sequence: CASGELAGGNTGELFF. The CDR3 DNA sequence: TGCGCCAGCGGCGAGCTAGCGGGGGGAAACACCGGGGAGCTGTTTTTT.

Details on this clone: An end of the junction does not agree with germline; a read error may underlie this. The chain combines TRBV11-2 with TRBJ2-7; possibly TRBD1 for D (6 bases). The CDR3 runs 11 residues. Per the germline V gene, CDR1 is SGHAT and CDR2 is FQNNGV. The CDR3 here is CASSLKTGPSF. The CDR3 DNA is TGTGCCAGCAGCTTAAAGACAGGCCCTTCCTTC.